This passage covers 7 T cell receptor beta chains from one sample sequenced in a study of T cells after posttransplantation cyclophosphamide. Method: immunoSEQ multiplex PCR; TCRdb's copy keeps in-frame clones and lacks some. The sample carries roughly 18,000 clones, around 78% recorded once. The sequencing input was memory CD4+ T cells sorted from blood. These receptors originate from a man younger than 40 in good health and a related stem cell transplant donor.

The rearrangement uses TRBV7-8 and TRBJ2-1; 9 nucleotides match TRBD1. The germline V gene encodes CDR1 SGHVS and CDR2 FQNEAQ. There are 19 residues in the CDR3. The junction had 18 bases not matched to a gene; V was cut back by 5 bases and J by 4 bases. CDR3 sequence: CASSPSPTHTGGLYNEQFF. DNA of the CDR3: TGTGCCAGCAGCCCCTCGCCCACACATACAGGGGGCTTATACAATGAGCAGTTCTTC. The variable domain in full, completed from reference TRBV7-8 and TRBJ2-1, reads GAGVSQSPRYKVAKRGQDVALRCDPISGHVSLFWYQQALGQGPEFLTYFQNEAQLDKSGLPSDRFFAERPEGSVSTLKIQRTQQEDSAVYLCASSPSPTHTGGLYNEQFFGPGTRLTVL.

The chain carries TRBV19 and TRBJ2-2, with 7 nucleotides matching TRBD1. The germline gives CDR1 LNHDA, CDR2 SQIVND (reference sequence). V dropped 6 bases and J dropped 5; count of bases not matched to a gene: 3. The CDR3 contains 13 residues. The CDR3 here is CASREQGTGELFF. DNA of the CDR3: TGTGCCAGTAGGGAACAGGGGACCGGGGAGCTGTTTTTT.

J is TRBJ2-7 and V is TRBV7-3; 7 bases fit TRBD1. Looked up from germline, CDR1 is SGHTA and CDR2 is FQGTGA. The V segment lost 5 bases and the J segment 7 bases; nucleotides outside the gene matches: 8. This CDR3 has 13 residues. The CDR3 nucleotides are TGTGCCAGCAGCCAAGACAGGGCTGGGGAGCAGTACTTC. Its translation: CASSQDRAGEQYF. The full variable domain, rest sourced from reference TRBV7-3 and TRBJ2-7, is GAGVSQTPSNKVTEKGKYVELRCDPISGHTALYWYRQSLGQGPEFLIYFQGTGAADDSGLPNDRFFAVRPEGSVSTLKIQRTERGDSAVYLCASSQDRAGEQYFGPGTRLTVT.

The genes are TRBV27 and TRBJ2-3; TRBD1 agrees at 11 bases. The CDR3 has 17 amino acids. From germline, CDR1 is MNHEY and CDR2 SMNVEV (reference sequence). After removal of 5 bases from V and 0 bases from J, the junction contained 7 bases not matched to a gene. The CDR3 DNA reads as TGTGCCAGCAGTCGGGACAGGGGGGTCCCTAGCACAGATACGCAGTATTTT. Residues: CASSRDRGVPSTDTQYF.

The chain uses TRBV7-2 and TRBJ2-5, with unresolved D. The germline V and J ends were trimmed by 4 bases and 4 bases, with 10 bases remaining between them. The CDR3 runs 13 residues. Germline assignment: CDR1 SGHTA and CDR2 FQGNSA. In DNA form, the CDR3 reads TGTGCCAGCAGCTCTACAGACGGAGAGACCCAGTACTTC. This gives the protein CASSSTDGETQYF.

This clone was picked up one time. This sample includes further DNA sequences coding for the same CDR3. The chain is built from TRBV5-1 and TRBJ2-7; possible D gene TRBD1, 6 bases. The ends were cut back, 4 bases at V and 2 bases at J, with 10 bases in the middle. Looked up from germline, CDR1 is SGHRS and CDR2 is YFSETQ. The CDR3 loop spans 13 amino acids. The CDR3 loop is CASSLDSPYEQYF. Here the CDR3 DNA reads TGCGCCAGCAGCCTGGACAGCCCCTACGAGCAGTACTTC.

The J gene is TRBJ2-1, the V gene TRBV5-1; D unresolved. Germline CDR1 SGHRS, CDR2 YFSETQ. The CDR3 runs 15 residues. The ends were cut back, 1 base at V and 1 base at J, with 9 bases in the middle. The CDR3 coding sequence is TGCGCCAGCAGCTTGATGACGGGTTCCTACAATGAGCAGTTCTTC. Its translation is CASSLMTGSYNEQFF.